This entry features one T cell receptor (beta chain) sequence. Its target is unknown. The immunoSEQ assay was v3. The protocol was immunoSEQ multiplex PCR, while the TCRdb copy is restricted to in-frame clones and leaves out a portion. The table includes 20,000 or so clones, 83% detected once. Sample time point: pre-treatment sample, taken before nivolumab and TIL therapy. The record originates from a study of TIL therapy for anti-PD-1-resistant metastatic lung cancer. Study findings and constraints: Patients were highly selected, enriched for treatment-naive, never-smoker and oncogene-addicted cases.

The receptor was isolated from a person aged 25 to 85 with non-small cell lung cancer. The sample was blood, taken at baseline.

This chain's CDR3 is CASSPGRGMSYEQYF. The CDR3 DNA is TGCGCCAGCAGCCCTGGACGGGGGATGTCCTACGAGCAGTACTTC. V gene TRBV5-1 combines with J gene TRBJ2-7, with D perhaps TRBD2 (6 bases). Trimming cost V 4 bases and J 1 base, with 15 bases left between them. The CDR3 covers 15 residues. The germline gives CDR1 SGHRS, CDR2 YFSETQ.